A single sample gave rise to the 15 T cell receptor beta chains below, sequenced in a study of T-cell reconstitution after alpha-beta-depleted transplantation in children. The authors prepared the TCRbeta library with unique molecular identifiers. MiXCR was run by TCRdb on the PCR reads, yielding one entry per CDR3 protein. This table has about 590,000 distinct CDR3 sequences, approximately 13% appearing once. Sequences were derived from PBMCs, mostly from graft donor cells, sampled 360 days after TCRalphabeta/CD19-depleted stem cell transplant. The receptors come from a male patient younger than 18 who had a stem cell transplant for acute myeloid leukemia, so the T cells may come from the graft donor.

The rearrangement links TRBV18 to TRBJ2-2; D may be TRBD2 (5 bases). The CDR3 is 14 amino acids. CDR1 is KGHSH, CDR2 LQKENI, per germline. Trimming stripped 5 bases from V and 10 bases from J, with 17 bases between. CDR3 bases: TGTGCCAGCTCAGCGAGGGCCCCCGGCGAGGAGCTGTTTTTT. It translates to CASSARAPGEELFF. Full variable domain (remainder filled in from reference TRBV18 and TRBJ2-2): NAGVMQNPRHLVRRRGQEARLRCSPMKGHSHVYWYRQLPEEGLKFMVYLQKENIIDESGMPKERFSAEFPKEGPSILRIQQVVRGDSAAYFCASSARAPGEELFFGEGSRLTVL.

V and J are TRBV14 and TRBJ2-2; 10 bases align to TRBD2. This CDR3 has 19 residues. CDR1 and CDR2 (germline): SGHDN, FVKESK. The V segment lost 0 bases and the J segment 1 base; nucleotides outside the gene matches: 8. The CDR3 DNA follows: TGTGCCAGCAGCCAAGAGACCGGGACTAGCGACCTGAACACCGGGGAGCTGTTTTTT. It specifies CASSQETGTSDLNTGELFF.

This clonotype was recorded a few times. The chain combines TRBV9 with TRBJ2-1, with D perhaps matching TRBD1 or TRBD2 (5 bases each). The V gene lost 3 bases and the J gene lost 5 bases, with 12 bases spanning the gap. Germline V gene lookup returns CDR1 SGDLS and CDR2 YYNGEE. There are 14 residues in the CDR3. The CDR3 nucleotides read TGTGCCAGCAGCGCCCGCCGGGACCACAATGAGCAGTTCTTC. Protein sequence: CASSARRDHNEQFF.

This clonotype was seen a few times. This rearrangement joins TRBV20-1 to TRBJ2-5; 8 bases match TRBD2. V shed 5 bases, J shed 1 base, and the junction held 12 bases outside the gene matches. Germline-derived CDR1 and CDR2 are DFQATT and SNEGSKA (reference sequence). CDR3 length equals 16 residues. This CDR3 is CSASRDSGTLQETQYF. CDR3 bases: TGCAGTGCTTCACGTGATAGCGGGACCCTCCAAGAGACCCAGTACTTC.

Remarks on this clonotype: Compared with germline, one end of the junction differs, possibly owing to a read error. The chain uses TRBV20-1 and TRBJ2-7; D not certain. This CDR3 region has 12 residues. Germline V gene sequence: CDR1 DFQATT, CDR2 SNEGSKA (reference sequence). CDR3 nucleotide sequence: TGCAGTGCCAGAGGACGGTCTAGCGAGCAGTACTTC. This codes for CSARGRSSEQYF.

V and J are TRBV20-1 and TRBJ2-1; D is possibly TRBD2 (5 bases). With 0 bases removed from V and 4 bases from J, the gap between germline ends came to 13 bases. CDR1 and CDR2 (germline): DFQATT, SNEGSKA (reference sequence). CDR3 length: 15 amino acids. The CDR3 is CSARDSDLQYNEQFF. CDR3 nucleotides: TGCAGTGCTAGAGATTCGGACTTGCAGTACAATGAGCAGTTCTTC.

The rearrangement links TRBV20-1 to TRBJ2-7; TRBD2 is a possible D gene (7 bases). Trimming left V 6 bases short and J 0 bases short, with 15 bases between. Germline V gene sequence: CDR1 DFQATT, CDR2 SNEGSKA (reference sequence). The CDR3 is 14 residues long. CDR3 loop: CSARTGGGSYEQYF. The CDR3 coding sequence is TGCAGTGCCCGGACGGGGGGCGGCTCCTACGAGCAGTACTTC.

The chain recombines TRBV7-6 with TRBJ2-1; 8 nucleotides line up with TRBD2. This CDR3 spans 17 amino acids. The germline gives CDR1 SGHVS, CDR2 FNYEAQ. The V gene end was trimmed by 5 bases and the J gene end by 8 bases; junction bases not matched to a gene: 17. The CDR3 DNA is TGTGCCAGCAGCCCTGGGACTAGATCTCTACAATTCGATGAGCAGTTCTTC. Its translation: CASSPGTRSLQFDEQFF.

V gene TRBV3-1 combines with J gene TRBJ2-1; 7 positions agree with TRBD1. Germline CDR1 is LGHDT and CDR2 is YNNKEL (reference sequence). The CDR3 has 14 amino acids. V was clipped by 7 bases and J by 3 bases; unmatched bases: 6. The CDR3 region is CASTRDSFYNEQFF. Written as DNA, the CDR3 is TGTGCCAGCACCCGGGACAGCTTCTACAATGAGCAGTTCTTC.

This clonotype was seen only a few times. This rearrangement joins TRBV24-1 to TRBJ2-3; TRBD1 matches at 7 bases. The CDR3 is 16 amino acids. Trimming took 3 bases from V and 2 from J; bases not matched to a gene: 7. Germline assignment: CDR1 KGHDR and CDR2 SFDVKD. The chain's CDR3 is CATSDPTTGATDTQYF. The DNA for the CDR3 is TGTGCCACCAGTGATCCAACCACAGGGGCCACAGATACGCAGTATTTT.

The chain couples TRBV28 to TRBJ2-7, with D uncertain. This CDR3 comprises 18 residues. Deletions cut 7 bases from V and 2 bases from J, with 27 bases between. Germline assignment: CDR1 MDHEN and CDR2 SYDVKM. The CDR3 here is CASTMGYWGRAQTYEQYF. The CDR3 coding sequence is TGTGCCAGCACCATGGGCTATTGGGGTAGAGCGCAGACCTACGAGCAGTACTTC.

This clonotype was picked up a small number of times. The V call is TRBV7-9, the J call TRBJ2-5, with D possibly TRBD2 on 6 matching bases. The V and J ends lost 1 base and 2 bases respectively, with 11 bases between them. CDR3 length equals 15 residues. Germline assignment: CDR1 SEHNR and CDR2 FQNEAQ (reference sequence). CDR3 sequence: CASSLVASVQETQYF. CDR3 DNA sequence: TGTGCCAGCAGCTTAGTGGCTAGCGTACAAGAGACCCAGTACTTC.

This clonotype was counted only a few times. The rearrangement uses TRBV14 and TRBJ1-3; no clear D gene. V lost 5 bases to trimming and J lost 0 bases, with 14 bases between them. Germline lookup yields CDR1 SGHDN and CDR2 FVKESK. This CDR3 spans 16 amino acids. Written as DNA, the CDR3 is TGTGCCAGCAGCTCCCGACCGGCCCTCTCTGGAAACACCATATATTTT. Translation gives CASSSRPALSGNTIYF.

This clonotype was counted ten times or more. This rearrangement joins TRBV28 to TRBJ1-1; no reliable D call. The CDR3 runs to 11 residues. The ends were cut back, 4 bases at V and 8 bases at J, with 8 bases in the middle. The V gene's germline CDR1 is MDHEN and CDR2 SYDVKM. CDR3 protein: CASSSFVEAFF. CDR3 DNA sequence: TGTGCCAGCAGTTCGTTCGTGGAAGCTTTCTTT. Combining the CDR3 with reference TRBV28 and TRBJ1-1 gives the whole variable domain DVKVTQSSRYLVKRTGEKVFLECVQDMDHENMFWYRQDPGLGLRLIYFSYDVKMKEKGDIPEGYSVSREKKERFSLILESASTNQTSMYLCASSSFVEAFFGQGTRLTVV.

The chain carries TRBV20-1 and TRBJ2-1; perhaps TRBD2 as D (7 bases). The CDR3 is 14 amino acids. The germline V gene has CDR1 DFQATT and CDR2 SNEGSKA (reference sequence). Trimming removed 7 bases at V and 2 bases at J, with 15 bases between. CDR3 amino acids: CSVRRGGPYNEQFF. CDR3 DNA sequence: TGCAGTGTCAGAAGGGGGGGCCCCTACAATGAGCAGTTCTTC.